This TCR beta chain was found in a study of cytomegalovirus exposure and HLA in healthy donors (TCRdb year 2017). About the full investigation: An earlier analysis of some 500 of the donors reported more than 250 Gb of sequence data and some 120 million unique TCR beta sequences from around 200 million T cells. Among 398 genotyped donors of the cohort, an average of about 240,000 unique TCR beta nucleotide sequences were sequenced per donor, roughly 20% of them non-productive. An earlier analysis of about 620 of the donors applied high-throughput TCR beta sequencing to assess whether each TCR beta V gene segment acted as functional or pseudogenic. A separate validation cohort of approximately 130 different subjects was used in addition to the roughly 670-subject first cohort. About five DR-DQ haplotypes were treated as single units for association and clustering because of strong linkage in the cohort. An early release that covered roughly 600 HLA-typed donors contained around 300 gigabases of sequencing data and 75 million to 100 million unique TCR sequences. In the later analysis, no new phenotypic data were used to find candidate immune exposures; instead, reliance was placed on TCR beta sequences and their occurrence across donors. The study aimed to test whether cataloging public T cell receptors could reveal signatures of past pathogen exposure. To predict cytomegalovirus infection status, the study brought together high-throughput TCR immunosequencing, statistical association of individual TCRs with disease status, and machine learning. A later analysis re-examined previously published TCR beta repertoires from more than 600 donors and added high-resolution HLA genotyping to investigate patterns of TCR occurrence. In a later genetic analysis, genome-wide SNP genotypes for about 55% of the 666 donors were used, and that subset was treated as a discovery cohort. Using immunosequencing, the study profiled T cell repertoires from fewer than 700 subjects and related those repertoires to cytomegalovirus serostatus. Donor age, sex, ethnicity and CMV serostatus were compiled alongside the repertoire data. Among the approximately 430 genotyped donors, about 83% belonged to the genetic ancestry cluster associated with self-reported Caucasian donors. The number of typed donors differed by locus: roughly 629-640 for A, B, C, DRB1 and DQB1; some 500 for DQA1; roughly 600 for DPA1; and around 450 for DPB1. Class I and class II HLA loci were covered by the typing at four-digit resolution. All discovery cohort repertoires had been generated on a single sequencing platform.

The cohort consisted of 666 healthy bone marrow donors. At the time of sampling, all cohort members were nominally healthy, though unrecorded immune exposures were likely present. The donor was CMV seronegative and was included in the group of a few hundred seronegative cohort members. A peripheral blood sample was provided by each donor, and peripheral blood mononuclear cells were used for TCR beta sequencing. Genomic DNA extraction from the blood cell samples was performed with the Qiagen DNeasy Blood Extraction Kit. On the study overall, not on this receptor specifically: Across donors, most TCR sequences were observed very rarely, whereas some public TCRs were present in many individuals. Assigning TCR associations to individual alleles was difficult when HLA alleles, especially DR and DQ, strongly co-occurred. A later genetic analysis associated a missense DCLRE1C variant with V-gene and J-gene trimming of TCR beta chains, and an independent cohort replicated the association. According to the authors, the approach could potentially be generalized to other disease states and immunological phenotypes. The study listed 170 or so TCR beta chains as associated with cytomegalovirus. Because some donors lacked HLA typing at each locus, the association tests relied only on the typed subset. Some IMGT-functional V segments, including TRBV6-2 and TRBV6-3, could not be told apart with the 87-base-pair reads, so those segments were excluded. A further reported finding was that TCR beta sequences accurately predicted the HLA-A and HLA-B alleles for most subjects in the first cohort. Compared with equally common non-associated chains, HLA-associated TCR beta chains in a later analysis were more clonally expanded and had lower generation probabilities. In an earlier analysis of approximately 600 of the donors, most TCR beta V segments were observed in productive rearrangements about 87% or about 30% of the time, broadly matching IMGT annotations. A cluster of highly shared sequence variants was judged likely to represent a technical artifact of the sequencing pipeline. According to a later analysis, TCR association rates differed among HLA loci, with DRB1 alleles showing the most associated TCRs and HLA-C alleles showing the fewest. A later analysis reported that several top co-occurrence clusters appeared linked to parvovirus B19, influenza, CMV and Epstein-Barr virus. In vitro tests confirmed that a few of the cytomegalovirus-associated TCR beta chains recognize cytomegalovirus antigens. Correlated functional status among segregating V segments might be attributable to linkage disequilibrium, but an unknown experimental factor could not be ruled out. Compared with the approximately 720-donor mean, donors in an Asian-associated ancestry cluster had fewer N-insertions in productive TCRs, according to a later genetic analysis. Cytomegalovirus status was reported to be diagnosed by the classifier with high specificity and sensitivity in both the original and validation cohorts. At a false discovery rate of 0.05, a later analysis linked about 17,000 TCR beta sequences to specific HLA alleles. Presence/absence analyses assumed roughly uniform sequencing depth across donors, an assumption that may not hold. In a later analysis, most CMV-associated TCR beta chains were found to appear HLA-restricted, with HLA associations seemingly driven largely by CMV exposure. For the cohort, immune exposure information was limited to CMV serostatus. The cohort was sequenced for TCR beta chains only, and without alpha or paired-chain data the features that could be detected were limited. Because counts were too low, seventeen rarely observed V segments, including chromosome 9 orphons, were excluded from the earlier analysis of 587 of the donors.

As concerns this clone: Its target antigen remains unknown. There are no base qualities to consult, and no much larger clone falls within one base.

Per the germline V gene, SNHLY is the CDR1 and FYNNEI is the CDR2. The CDR3 runs 16 amino acids, cysteine and phenylalanine included. CDR3 DNA only is kept here, 48 bases in frame from base 1. V is reduced by 8 bases and J by 0 bases, leaving a spacing of 19 bases between them. The receptor library was made with the immunoSEQ multiplex PCR assay. For the multiplex PCR, a mixture combining 60 forward primers for TCR Vbeta segments and 13 reverse primers for TCR Jbeta segments was used. The CDR3 region of rearranged TCR beta genes was amplified from genomic DNA by a multiplex PCR assay. The Illumina HiSeq System was used to sequence the amplified TCR beta libraries as 87-base-pair reads. From the authors' description of their analysis: A later analysis counted 65 million to 90 million unique TCR beta chains across the 550 to 750 repertoires, and roughly 9.9 million of these chains were shared by at least two donors. To remove PCR and sequencing errors, raw reads were error-corrected and collapsed into unique sequences using a nearest-neighbor algorithm that merged closely related sequences. To assign V, D and J gene segments, CDR3 sequences were aligned to IMGT reference sequences. For a sequence to be retained, a match of at least six nucleotides to both a V gene segment and a J gene segment was required. Rearrangements were classified as productive when the CDR3 lacked stop codons and remained in frame with V and J, and all other rearrangements were classified as non-productive. CDR3 was defined by IMGT convention, running from the second conserved V-encoded cysteine to the conserved J-encoded phenylalanine. The earlier analysis of 500 to 600 of the donors excluded sequences that lacked an unambiguous match to a single V gene segment. An earlier analysis of several hundred of the donors called V segments functional above 56.7% productive rearrangements and segregating when the between-donor standard deviation exceeded 5%. A statistical classification framework was developed to diagnose cytomegalovirus status using the catalog of TCR beta chain sequences. A later analysis assigned V and J genes by comparing TCR nucleotide sequences with IMGT/GENE-DB human TR gene sequences. In a later analysis, CDR3 sequences and most-parsimonious VDJ recombination scenarios were assigned using the TCRdist pipeline. In a later analysis, every TCR beta chain was defined by the combination of its CDR3 amino acid sequence and its V-gene family, and reads without a unique V-gene family were dropped. A later analysis removed 450 to 600 highly shared, low-generation-probability nucleotide sequences to deal with suspected cross-contamination and a sequencing artifact. A later analysis calculated a clonal expansion index for each public chain from normalized within-repertoire ranks of inferred template counts. A later analysis computed generation probabilities with a VDJ recombination model fitted to out-of-frame rearrangements, and checked the results against IGoR. A later analysis scored TCR-TCR, TCR-HLA and TCR-CMV co-occurrence with hypergeometric tests, applying a repertoire-size bias correction to TCR pairs. To estimate false discovery rates, a later analysis permuted the HLA or CMV assignments 20 times. In a later analysis, co-occurring TCRs were grouped with DBSCAN, and TCRdist sequence similarity was added when clustering was performed within HLA-allele-positive subsets. Repertoires with fewer than 30,000 or more than 120,000 public chains, plus five repertoires with anomalous nucleotide sharing, were excluded from co-occurrence clustering. In TCRdb, the immuneACCESS table is reduced to in-frame sequences with V and J assigned. These tables do not hold every clone; where another copy was compared, an unresolved V gene accounts for under half, and the others remain unexplained. Clone size and V and J calls were adopted from that table, with D and trimming inferred from the DNA. The sample contains around 130,000 clones, around four fifths of them found a single time. About 1.2% of the sample is taken by the ten largest.

The source is a boy younger than 18 in good health and CMV-seronegative. The sample was PBMCs. The rearrangement combines TRBV2 with TRBJ2-5, and possibly TRBD1, on 6 matching bases. DNA sequence: TGTGCCAGCCGACCTACAGGGACCGCCTACCAAGAGACCCAGTACTTC. This translates into CASRPTGTAYQETQYF.